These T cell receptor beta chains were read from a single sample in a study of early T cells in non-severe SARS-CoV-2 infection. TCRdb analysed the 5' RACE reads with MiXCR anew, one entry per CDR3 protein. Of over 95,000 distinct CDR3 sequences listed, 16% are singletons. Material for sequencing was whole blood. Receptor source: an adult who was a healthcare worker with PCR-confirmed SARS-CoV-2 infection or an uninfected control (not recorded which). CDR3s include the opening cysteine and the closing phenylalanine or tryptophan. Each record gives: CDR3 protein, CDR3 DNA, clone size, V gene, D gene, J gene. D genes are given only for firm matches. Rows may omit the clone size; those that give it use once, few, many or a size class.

CDR3 protein: CAWSVRGANVLTF
CDR3 DNA: TGTGCCTGGAGTGTACGGGGGGCCAACGTCCTGACTTTC
clone size: few
V gene: TRBV30
D gene: -
J gene: TRBJ2-6

CDR3 protein: CATSPGGTWELFF
CDR3 DNA: TGTGCCACCTCACCTGGCGGCACCTGGGAGCTGTTTTTT
clone size: -
V gene: TRBV28
D gene: -
J gene: TRBJ2-2

CDR3 protein: CASSYDRTDSPLHF
CDR3 DNA: TGTGCCAGTAGCTATGACAGGACCGATTCACCCCTCCACTTT
clone size: -
V gene: TRBV19
D gene: -
J gene: TRBJ1-6

CDR3 protein: CASSTPTGSSYNSPLHF
CDR3 DNA: TGTGCCAGCAGTACCCCGACAGGGAGCTCCTATAATTCACCCCTCCACTTT
clone size: -
V gene: TRBV28
D gene: TRBD1
J gene: TRBJ1-6

CDR3 protein: CASSSWAEKPHGELFF
CDR3 DNA: TGTGCCAGCAGCTCTTGGGCGGAAAAACCCCACGGGGAGCTGTTTTTT
clone size: -
V gene: TRBV14
D gene: -
J gene: TRBJ2-2

CDR3 protein: CASSYYWSGRGQPQHF
CDR3 DNA: TGTGCCAGCAGTTATTACTGGAGTGGCAGGGGGCAGCCCCAGCATTTT
clone size: few
V gene: TRBV6-2/TRBV6-3
D gene: TRBD1
J gene: TRBJ1-5

CDR3 protein: CASSPGTGSNYGYTF
CDR3 DNA: TGTGCCAGCAGCCCAGGGACAGGGAGTAACTATGGCTACACCTTC
clone size: -
V gene: TRBV9
D gene: TRBD1
J gene: TRBJ1-2

CDR3 protein: CATSSRQGLGYTF
CDR3 DNA: TGTGCCACCAGTTCTCGACAGGGTTTGGGCTACACCTTC
clone size: few
V gene: TRBV24-1
D gene: TRBD1
J gene: TRBJ1-2

CDR3 protein: CASSHPRGLSEAFF
CDR3 DNA: TGTGCCAGCAGCCACCCCAGGGGTTTGTCTGAAGCTTTCTTT
clone size: -
V gene: TRBV11-2
D gene: -
J gene: TRBJ1-1

CDR3 protein: CSAKTRGLANSYNEQFF
CDR3 DNA: TGCAGTGCTAAAACGCGAGGACTAGCGAACTCCTACAATGAGCAGTTCTTC
clone size: many
V gene: TRBV20-1
D gene: TRBD2
J gene: TRBJ2-1

CDR3 protein: CASSMNRAVNEQYF
CDR3 DNA: TGTGCCAGTAGTATGAACAGGGCTGTCAACGAGCAGTACTTC
clone size: few
V gene: TRBV19
D gene: -
J gene: TRBJ2-7

CDR3 protein: CSVEGSAEAFF
CDR3 DNA: TGCAGCGTTGAAGGGTCGGCTGAAGCTTTCTTT
clone size: -
V gene: TRBV29-1
D gene: -
J gene: TRBJ1-1

CDR3 protein: CASSPTTLASTDTQYF
CDR3 DNA: TGTGCCAGCTCACCTACAACGCTAGCTAGCACAGATACGCAGTATTTT
clone size: -
V gene: TRBV18
D gene: -
J gene: TRBJ2-3

CDR3 protein: CASSFGTGGAYNEQFF
CDR3 DNA: TGTGCCAGCAGCTTTGGGACAGGGGGCGCCTACAATGAGCAGTTCTTC
clone size: -
V gene: TRBV7-6
D gene: TRBD1
J gene: TRBJ2-1

CDR3 protein: CATSVGDTQYF
CDR3 DNA: TGTGCCACCAGTGTAGGGGATACGCAGTATTTT
clone size: -
V gene: TRBV24-1
D gene: -
J gene: TRBJ2-3

CDR3 protein: CASSMVTGDEQYF
CDR3 DNA: TGTGCCAGTAGTATGGTAACAGGGGACGAGCAGTACTTC
clone size: -
V gene: TRBV19
D gene: TRBD1
J gene: TRBJ2-7

CDR3 protein: CASSYGRNTEAFF
CDR3 DNA: TGTGCCAGCAGTTACGGGCGGAACACTGAAGCTTTCTTT
clone size: -
V gene: TRBV6-6
D gene: -
J gene: TRBJ1-1

CDR3 protein: CASKPRDSPYEQYF
CDR3 DNA: TGTGCCAGCAAGCCTCGGGACAGCCCCTACGAGCAGTACTTC
clone size: few
V gene: TRBV27
D gene: TRBD1
J gene: TRBJ2-7

CDR3 protein: CASSQDPRREGWREQFF
CDR3 DNA: TGCGCCAGCAGCCAAGACCCCCGGCGGGAGGGTTGGCGAGAGCAGTTCTTC
clone size: -
V gene: TRBV4-1
D gene: TRBD2
J gene: TRBJ2-1

CDR3 protein: CASSTRTDRGPYQPQHF
CDR3 DNA: TGTGCCAGCAGTACAAGAACAGACAGGGGGCCCTATCAGCCCCAGCATTTT
clone size: -
V gene: TRBV6-2/TRBV6-3
D gene: TRBD1
J gene: TRBJ1-5

CDR3 protein: CASDRGMVDNEQFF
CDR3 DNA: TGTGCCAGCGATCGGGGTATGGTTGACAATGAGCAGTTCTTC
clone size: few
V gene: TRBV7-9
D gene: -
J gene: TRBJ2-1

CDR3 protein: CSVVEVTTEAFF
CDR3 DNA: TGCAGCGTTGTCGAAGTCACTACTGAAGCTTTCTTT
clone size: many
V gene: TRBV29-1
D gene: -
J gene: TRBJ1-1

CDR3 protein: CASSLDSRTGNTEAFF
CDR3 DNA: TGCGCCAGCAGCTTGGATTCGCGGACCGGGAACACTGAAGCTTTCTTT
clone size: -
V gene: TRBV5-1
D gene: -
J gene: TRBJ1-1

CDR3 protein: CASSLVGPNTEAFF
CDR3 DNA: TGCGCCAGCAGCTTGGTAGGACCGAACACTGAAGCTTTCTTT
clone size: -
V gene: TRBV5-1
D gene: -
J gene: TRBJ1-1

CDR3 protein: CASSPSTISGANVLTF
CDR3 DNA: TGTGCCAGCTCACCTTCGACGATCTCTGGGGCCAACGTCCTGACTTTC
clone size: many
V gene: TRBV18
D gene: -
J gene: TRBJ2-6

CDR3 protein: CATRRATNEKLFF
CDR3 DNA: TGTGCCACCCGGAGGGCGACTAATGAAAAACTGTTTTTT
clone size: -
V gene: TRBV28
D gene: -
J gene: TRBJ1-4

CDR3 protein: CASSQDLARRTDTQYF
CDR3 DNA: TGCGCCAGCAGCCAAGATCTGGCGAGAAGAACGGATACGCAGTATTTT
clone size: -
V gene: TRBV4-3
D gene: -
J gene: TRBJ2-3

CDR3 protein: CASSSDRHNEQFF
CDR3 DNA: TGTGCCAGCAGCTCGGACAGACACAATGAGCAGTTCTTC
clone size: once
V gene: TRBV11-2
D gene: -
J gene: TRBJ2-1

CDR3 protein: CASVRDTDTQYF
CDR3 DNA: TGTGCCAGCGTACGGGACACAGATACGCAGTATTTT
clone size: few
V gene: TRBV16
D gene: -
J gene: TRBJ2-3

CDR3 protein: CSVVASVVSYNEQFF
CDR3 DNA: TGCAGCGTTGTAGCTAGCGTGGTTTCCTACAATGAGCAGTTCTTC
clone size: few
V gene: TRBV29-1
D gene: -
J gene: TRBJ2-1

CDR3 protein: CASSFENGWSPLHF
CDR3 DNA: TGTGCCAGCAGTTTTGAAAACGGGTGGTCACCCCTCCACTTT
clone size: few
V gene: TRBV28
D gene: -
J gene: TRBJ1-6

CDR3 protein: CASSPQMGDTQYF
CDR3 DNA: TGTGCCAGCAGCCCCCAAATGGGAGATACGCAGTATTTT
clone size: few
V gene: TRBV7-2
D gene: -
J gene: TRBJ2-3

CDR3 protein: CASSYKQRDLYNEQFF
CDR3 DNA: TGTGCCAGCAGTTATAAACAGAGGGACCTCTACAATGAGCAGTTCTTC
clone size: -
V gene: TRBV6-1
D gene: -
J gene: TRBJ2-1

CDR3 protein: CSARDFLGREFKGTDTQYF
CDR3 DNA: TGCAGTGCTAGAGACTTTCTCGGGAGAGAGTTCAAGGGCACAGATACGCAGTATTTT
clone size: -
V gene: TRBV20-1
D gene: -
J gene: TRBJ2-3

CDR3 protein: CAGLANQETQYF
CDR3 DNA: TGTGCCGGGTTAGCGAATCAAGAGACCCAGTACTTC
clone size: few
V gene: TRBV5-4
D gene: -
J gene: TRBJ2-5

CDR3 protein: CASSPSDRKAKNIQYF
CDR3 DNA: TGTGCCAGCTCACCCTCGGACAGGAAAGCCAAAAACATTCAGTACTTC
clone size: -
V gene: TRBV18
D gene: TRBD1
J gene: TRBJ2-4

CDR3 protein: CASSSGRSGADTQYF
CDR3 DNA: TGTGCCAGCAGTTCAGGGAGGTCCGGCGCAGATACGCAGTATTTT
clone size: -
V gene: TRBV6-2/TRBV6-3
D gene: -
J gene: TRBJ2-3

CDR3 protein: CASSSRDRGRGINEQFF
CDR3 DNA: TGTGCCAGCAGCTCGCGGGACAGGGGGCGCGGGATCAATGAGCAGTTCTTC
clone size: few
V gene: TRBV11-2
D gene: TRBD1
J gene: TRBJ2-1

CDR3 protein: CASSFTRDTKSIAYEQYF
CDR3 DNA: TGTGCCAGCAGTTTCACACGGGACACAAAGAGCATAGCATACGAGCAGTACTTC
clone size: few
V gene: TRBV6-2/TRBV6-3
D gene: -
J gene: TRBJ2-7

CDR3 protein: CASSIHVSNSPLHF
CDR3 DNA: TGTGCCAGTAGTATTCACGTTTCCAATTCACCCCTCCACTTT
clone size: few
V gene: TRBV19
D gene: -
J gene: TRBJ1-6

CDR3 protein: CATSDRDSYEQYF
CDR3 DNA: TGTGCCACCAGTGATAGGGACAGCTACGAGCAGTACTTC
clone size: -
V gene: TRBV24-1
D gene: TRBD1
J gene: TRBJ2-7

CDR3 protein: CSASDRGQETQYF
CDR3 DNA: TGCAGTGCTAGTGACAGGGGGCAAGAGACCCAGTACTTC
clone size: -
V gene: TRBV20-1
D gene: TRBD1
J gene: TRBJ2-5

CDR3 protein: CASSTRDWSSYNEQFF
CDR3 DNA: TGTGCCAGCAGTACTCGGGACTGGAGCTCCTACAATGAGCAGTTCTTC
clone size: few
V gene: TRBV12-3/TRBV12-4
D gene: -
J gene: TRBJ2-1

CDR3 protein: CASSLTGYHEQYF
CDR3 DNA: TGTGCCAGCAGCTTGACAGGGTACCACGAGCAGTACTTC
clone size: many
V gene: TRBV7-9
D gene: TRBD1
J gene: TRBJ2-7

CDR3 protein: CASSFPGTARYSPLHF
CDR3 DNA: TGTGCCAGCAGTTTCCCCGGGACAGCGCGATATTCACCCCTCCACTTT
clone size: many
V gene: TRBV28
D gene: TRBD1
J gene: TRBJ1-6

CDR3 protein: CASSPGTLRRNTIYF
CDR3 DNA: TGTGCCAGCAGCCCCGGGACACTGAGGCGAAACACCATATATTTT
clone size: few
V gene: TRBV14
D gene: -
J gene: TRBJ1-3

CDR3 protein: CAGGGDSVSDTQYF
CDR3 DNA: TGTGCCGGCGGGGGGGACAGCGTCTCAGATACGCAGTATTTT
clone size: -
V gene: TRBV7-9
D gene: TRBD2
J gene: TRBJ2-3

CDR3 protein: CATSDRTGGNYGYTF
CDR3 DNA: TGTGCCACCAGTGACCGGACAGGGGGGAACTATGGCTACACCTTC
clone size: few
V gene: TRBV24-1
D gene: TRBD1
J gene: TRBJ1-2

CDR3 protein: CASSPYSREETQYF
CDR3 DNA: TGTGCCAGCAGCCCGTATAGCCGAGAAGAGACCCAGTACTTC
clone size: -
V gene: TRBV28
D gene: -
J gene: TRBJ2-5

CDR3 protein: CASSIAPAGEAYNEQFF
CDR3 DNA: TGTGCCAGTAGTATAGCCCCAGCGGGAGAGGCCTACAATGAGCAGTTCTTC
clone size: few
V gene: TRBV19
D gene: TRBD2
J gene: TRBJ2-1

CDR3 protein: CSASEGHGEQFF
CDR3 DNA: TGCAGTGCTAGTGAAGGGCACGGTGAGCAGTTCTTC
clone size: once
V gene: TRBV20-1
D gene: -
J gene: TRBJ2-1

CDR3 protein: CASSLEGLAGLIDTQYF
CDR3 DNA: TGCGCCAGCAGCCTTGAGGGACTAGCGGGGCTCATAGATACGCAGTATTTT
clone size: -
V gene: TRBV5-1
D gene: TRBD2
J gene: TRBJ2-3

CDR3 protein: CSVDRWDTEAFF
CDR3 DNA: TGCAGCGTTGACCGTTGGGACACTGAAGCTTTCTTT
clone size: many
V gene: TRBV29-1
D gene: -
J gene: TRBJ1-1

CDR3 protein: CASSLAADTQYF
CDR3 DNA: TGTGCCAGCAGCTTAGCAGCAGATACGCAGTATTTT
clone size: many
V gene: TRBV11-2
D gene: -
J gene: TRBJ2-3